The clone carrying this T cell receptor beta chain has a single count. The sample is drawn from a study of blood T cell repertoires in COVID-19. Whole-study context: The samples span acute and convalescent COVID-19 from the United States, Italy and Spain. From T cells, B-cell-depleted T cells, or PBMCs came the material, which was cDNA or gDNA.

Original processing notes: Amplification of reference gene primers provided the estimated nucleated cell counts. Using immunoSEQ multiplex PCR, the repertoire was profiled, and TCRdb retains in-frame clones only, with some absent. The V and J calls and clone size were taken over from that table, and D and trimming were inferred from the DNA. This table holds around 290,000 clones, about 89% found once. The V end lost 6 bases, the J end lost 1 base, and 9 bases lay between the germline ends. The CDR3 sequence is 13 residues long. The germline V gene has CDR1 MNHEY and CDR2 SVGAGI. This chain joins TRBV6-5 and TRBJ1-1, with D uncertain. Material: peripheral blood. The receptor's source is a man aged 40-49 years with acute or convalescent COVID-19. CDR3 in amino acids: CASRGVTNTEAFF. In DNA form, the CDR3 reads TGTGCCAGCAGAGGAGTAACGAACACTGAAGCTTTCTTT.